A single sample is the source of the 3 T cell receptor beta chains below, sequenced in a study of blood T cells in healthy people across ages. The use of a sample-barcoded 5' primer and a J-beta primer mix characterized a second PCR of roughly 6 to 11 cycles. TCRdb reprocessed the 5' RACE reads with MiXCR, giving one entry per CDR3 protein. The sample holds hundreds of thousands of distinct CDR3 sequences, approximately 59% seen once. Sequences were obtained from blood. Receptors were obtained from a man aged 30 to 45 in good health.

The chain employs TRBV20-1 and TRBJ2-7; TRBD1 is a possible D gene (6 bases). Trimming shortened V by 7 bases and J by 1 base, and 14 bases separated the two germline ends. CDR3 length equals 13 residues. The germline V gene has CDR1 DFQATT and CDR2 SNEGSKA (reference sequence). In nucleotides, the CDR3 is TGCAGTGGGGCAGGGGCACCTTCCTACGAGCAGTACTTC. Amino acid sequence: CSGAGAPSYEQYF.

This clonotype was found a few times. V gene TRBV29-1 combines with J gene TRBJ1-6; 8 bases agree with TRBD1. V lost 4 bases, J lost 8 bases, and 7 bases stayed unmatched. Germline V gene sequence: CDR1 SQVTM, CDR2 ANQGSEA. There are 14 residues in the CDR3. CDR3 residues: CSVGIGQGDSPLHF. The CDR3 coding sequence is TGCAGCGTTGGCATCGGACAGGGTGATTCACCCCTCCACTTT.

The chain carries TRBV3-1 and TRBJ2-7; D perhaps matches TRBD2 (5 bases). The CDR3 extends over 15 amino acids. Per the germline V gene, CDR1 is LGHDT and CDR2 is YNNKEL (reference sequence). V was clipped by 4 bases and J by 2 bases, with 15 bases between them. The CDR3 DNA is TGTGCCAGCAGCCCTTTTGGGGAGACGACCTACGAGCAGTACTTC. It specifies CASSPFGETTYEQYF.